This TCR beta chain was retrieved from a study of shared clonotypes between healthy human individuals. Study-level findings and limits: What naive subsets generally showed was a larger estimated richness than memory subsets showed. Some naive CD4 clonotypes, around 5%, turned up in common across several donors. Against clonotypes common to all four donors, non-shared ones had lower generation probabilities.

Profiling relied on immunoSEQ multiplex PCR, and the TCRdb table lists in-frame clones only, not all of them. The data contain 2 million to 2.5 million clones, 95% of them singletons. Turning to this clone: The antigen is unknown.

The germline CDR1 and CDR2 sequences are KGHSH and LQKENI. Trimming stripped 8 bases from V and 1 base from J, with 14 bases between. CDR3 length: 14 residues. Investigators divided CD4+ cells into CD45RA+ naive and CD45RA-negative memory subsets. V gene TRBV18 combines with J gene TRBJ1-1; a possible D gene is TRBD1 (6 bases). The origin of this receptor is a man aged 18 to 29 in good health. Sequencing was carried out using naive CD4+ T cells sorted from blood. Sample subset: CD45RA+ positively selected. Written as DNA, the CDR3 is TGTGCCAGCACCAGTTTGGACAGGAACACTGAAGCTTTCTTT. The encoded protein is CASTSLDRNTEAFF.